This is a list of T cell receptor beta chains from one sample in a study of shared clonotypes between healthy human individuals. The protocol was immunoSEQ multiplex PCR, while the TCRdb copy is restricted to in-frame clones and leaves out a portion. The table lists 2 million to 2.5 million clones, around 93% of them singletons. Material for sequencing was naive CD4+ T cells from PBMCs. The receptors here all came from a man between 18 and 29 years old in good health. Some clones in this sample may be carry-over from other donors' samples. Each CDR3 is given with its conserved first and last residue. The D gene is left open where the match is weak. Clone size is shown for a subset of rows, as once, few, many or a class of expanded clone.

once	TRBV9	TRBJ2-7	NA	CASSVAGASYEQYF	TGTGCCAGCAGCGTAGCCGGGGCCTCCTACGAGCAGTACTTC
NA	TRBV9	TRBJ2-3	NA	CASSSSEAFPTDTQYF	TGTGCCAGCAGCTCATCGGAGGCATTCCCCACAGATACGCAGTATTTT
NA	TRBV5-1	TRBJ2-5	TRBD2	CASSPGTSGSGETQYF	TGCGCCAGCAGCCCGGGGACTAGCGGGAGCGGGGAGACCCAGTACTTC
NA	TRBV2	TRBJ1-4	NA	CASINRQALSGEKLFF	TGTGCCAGCATCAACCGACAGGCCTTATCGGGTGAAAAACTGTTTTTT
few	TRBV7-6	TRBJ2-1	NA	CASSLNPQGSSYNEQFF	TGTGCCAGCAGCTTAAATCCGCAGGGCAGTTCCTACAATGAGCAGTTCTTC
NA	TRBV2	TRBJ2-7	NA	CASRARGSSYEQYF	TGTGCCAGCAGAGCCCGGGGTTCCTCCTACGAGCAGTACTTC
NA	TRBV7-2	TRBJ2-3	NA	CASSLTGRGTDTQYF	TGTGCCAGCAGCTTGACGGGAAGAGGCACAGATACGCAGTATTTT
NA	TRBV5-6	TRBJ2-7	NA	CASSPDSRGSYEQYF	TGTGCCAGCAGCCCTGACTCGAGGGGTTCCTACGAGCAGTACTTC
NA	TRBV5-1	TRBJ1-2	NA	CASSLLGGTNYGYTF	TGCGCCAGCAGCTTGCTCGGGGGAACTAACTATGGCTACACCTTC
NA	TRBV15	TRBJ1-1	NA	CATSSARGLPGRGTEAFF	TGTGCCACCAGCAGTGCCCGCGGACTCCCGGGGAGGGGCACTGAAGCTTTCTTT
NA	TRBV11-2	TRBJ2-3	NA	CASSTTGRRASTDTQYF	TGTGCCAGCAGTACAACGGGAAGAAGAGCTAGCACAGATACGCAGTATTTT
NA	TRBV27	TRBJ2-6	NA	CASSLEGSGANVLTF	TGTGCCAGCAGTTTAGAGGGATCTGGGGCCAACGTCCTGACTTTC
NA	TRBV7-3	TRBJ2-7	NA	CASSLIRGSTYEQYF	TGTGCCAGCAGCTTAATACGGGGGTCCACCTACGAGCAGTACTTC
NA	TRBV7-2	TRBJ2-7	NA	CASSLDFTYYEQYF	TGTGCCAGCAGCTTAGACTTCACCTACTACGAGCAGTACTTC
NA	TRBV5-1	TRBJ2-1	NA	CASSSGYGATNEQFF	TGCGCCAGCAGCTCGGGCTATGGGGCGACTAATGAGCAGTTCTTC
NA	TRBV15	TRBJ2-7	TRBD1	CATSARGSYEQYF	TGTGCCACCAGTGCCAGGGGGTCCTACGAGCAGTACTTC
NA	TRBV30	TRBJ2-5	NA	CAWSGEKTQYF	TGTGCCTGGAGTGGGGAGAAGACCCAGTACTTC
NA	TRBV7-9	TRBJ2-2	NA	CASSLIRGGNTGELFF	TGTGCCAGCAGCTTAATCAGGGGAGGAAACACCGGGGAGCTGTTTTTT
NA	TRBV5-1	TRBJ2-6	TRBD2	CASSLWLAGGQSGANVLTF	TGCGCCAGCAGCTTGTGGCTAGCGGGAGGGCAGTCTGGGGCCAACGTCCTGACTTTC
NA	TRBV5-1	TRBJ2-1	TRBD2	CASSLGAGASNEQFF	TGCGCCAGCAGCTTGGGGGCGGGAGCAAGCAATGAGCAGTTCTTC
NA	TRBV9	TRBJ1-3	NA	CASSGPGVTGSTIYF	TGTGCCAGCAGCGGGCCCGGTGTGACAGGCTCCACCATATATTTT
NA	TRBV5-1	TRBJ1-1	NA	CASSSGQKNTEAFF	TGCGCCAGCAGCTCCGGACAGAAGAACACTGAAGCTTTCTTT
once	TRBV20-1	TRBJ2-3	NA	CSGGVTDTQYF	TGCAGTGGAGGCGTTACTGATACGCAGTATTTT
NA	TRBV29-1	TRBJ1-2	NA	CSVADHRLPDGYTF	TGCAGCGTTGCTGACCATCGGCTCCCCGATGGCTACACCTTC
NA	TRBV5-5	TRBJ2-7	TRBD2	CASSLEPTSGTEQYF	TGTGCCAGCAGCCTGGAACCGACTAGCGGGACCGAGCAGTACTTC
NA	TRBV7-6	TRBJ2-1	TRBD1	CASSLVGQGNEQFF	TGTGCCAGCAGCTTAGTGGGACAGGGAAATGAGCAGTTCTTC
NA	TRBV9	TRBJ2-3	TRBD1	CASSVGGTGLNTQYF	TGTGCCAGCAGCGTAGGGGGGACAGGGCTAAATACGCAGTATTTT
NA	TRBV6-5	TRBJ2-3	NA	CASSYLLTGTQYF	TGTGCCAGCAGTTACTTGCTTACGGGAACGCAGTATTTT
once	TRBV10-3	TRBJ2-7	TRBD1	CATTRDSYEQYF	TGTGCCACGACCCGGGACAGCTACGAGCAGTACTTC
NA	TRBV5-1	TRBJ2-3	NA	CASSSLGTDTQYF	TGCGCCAGCAGCTCCCTAGGAACAGATACGCAGTATTTT
NA	TRBV28	TRBJ1-2	NA	CASNPGTYNYGYTF	TGTGCCAGCAACCCCGGGACATATAACTATGGCTACACCTTC
NA	TRBV5-4	TRBJ1-4	NA	CASSSDGTNEKLFF	TGTGCCAGCAGCTCAGATGGCACTAATGAAAAACTGTTTTTT
NA	TRBV21-1	TRBJ2-7	NA	CASSKGATGSYYEQYF	TGTGCCAGCAGCAAAGGGGCAACTGGTTCCTACTACGAGCAGTACTTC
NA	TRBV7-3	TRBJ2-1	TRBD2	CASSLRAGRYNEQFF	TGTGCCAGCAGCTTAAGAGCGGGGAGATACAATGAGCAGTTCTTC
NA	TRBV15	TRBJ2-7	NA	CATSRALGEQYF	TGTGCCACCAGCAGAGCCTTAGGCGAGCAGTACTTC
NA	TRBV14	TRBJ1-4	NA	CASSRAANEKLFF	TGTGCCAGCAGCAGGGCGGCTAATGAAAAACTGTTTTTT
NA	TRBV5-1	TRBJ2-3	NA	CASSLVSQGGTDTQYF	TGCGCCAGCAGCTTGGTCTCCCAGGGGGGAACAGATACGCAGTATTTT
few	TRBV27	TRBJ1-1	NA	CASSNRPRGYTEAFF	TGTGCCAGCAGTAATCGACCCCGAGGATACACTGAAGCTTTCTTT
NA	TRBV6-5	TRBJ2-5	NA	CASNRHSDRGETQYF	TGTGCCAGCAACCGACATTCAGACAGAGGGGAGACCCAGTACTTC
NA	TRBV5-1	TRBJ1-2	TRBD1	CASSSGQGLGYGYTF	TGCGCCAGCAGCTCGGGACAGGGGTTAGGGTATGGCTACACCTTC
NA	TRBV20-1	TRBJ2-1	NA	CSASRTGEQFF	TGCAGTGCTTCCCGGACCGGGGAGCAGTTCTTC
NA	TRBV19	TRBJ1-1	NA	CASSIRREREAFF	TGTGCCAGTAGTATAAGGAGGGAAAGGGAGGCTTTCTTT
NA	TRBV28	TRBJ2-3	NA	CASSSGGTGTDTQYF	TGTGCCAGCAGTTCGGGCGGGACTGGCACAGATACGCAGTATTTT
NA	TRBV9	TRBJ1-1	NA	CASSDPEAFF	TGTGCCAGCAGCGACCCTGAAGCTTTCTTT
NA	TRBV18	TRBJ2-3	TRBD1	CASSLTGLADTQYF	TGTGCCAGCTCACTGACAGGGCTCGCAGATACGCAGTATTTT
NA	TRBV12-5	TRBJ2-3	NA	CASAPLGADTQYF	TGTGCTAGTGCCCCCCTCGGGGCAGATACGCAGTATTTT
NA	TRBV10-3	TRBJ2-3	NA	CAISEALPGDTQYF	TGTGCCATCAGTGAGGCACTCCCTGGGGATACGCAGTATTTT
NA	TRBV6-5	TRBJ1-2	NA	CASSYSGAQDYGYTF	TGTGCCAGCAGTTACTCGGGGGCGCAGGACTATGGCTACACCTTC
NA	TRBV7-2	TRBJ2-1	NA	CASSLLDEQFF	TGTGCCAGCAGCCTCCTAGATGAGCAGTTCTTC
NA	TRBV7-3	TRBJ2-3	TRBD2	CASSLPSGSGDTQYF	TGTGCCAGCAGCTTACCTAGCGGGAGTGGAGATACGCAGTATTTT